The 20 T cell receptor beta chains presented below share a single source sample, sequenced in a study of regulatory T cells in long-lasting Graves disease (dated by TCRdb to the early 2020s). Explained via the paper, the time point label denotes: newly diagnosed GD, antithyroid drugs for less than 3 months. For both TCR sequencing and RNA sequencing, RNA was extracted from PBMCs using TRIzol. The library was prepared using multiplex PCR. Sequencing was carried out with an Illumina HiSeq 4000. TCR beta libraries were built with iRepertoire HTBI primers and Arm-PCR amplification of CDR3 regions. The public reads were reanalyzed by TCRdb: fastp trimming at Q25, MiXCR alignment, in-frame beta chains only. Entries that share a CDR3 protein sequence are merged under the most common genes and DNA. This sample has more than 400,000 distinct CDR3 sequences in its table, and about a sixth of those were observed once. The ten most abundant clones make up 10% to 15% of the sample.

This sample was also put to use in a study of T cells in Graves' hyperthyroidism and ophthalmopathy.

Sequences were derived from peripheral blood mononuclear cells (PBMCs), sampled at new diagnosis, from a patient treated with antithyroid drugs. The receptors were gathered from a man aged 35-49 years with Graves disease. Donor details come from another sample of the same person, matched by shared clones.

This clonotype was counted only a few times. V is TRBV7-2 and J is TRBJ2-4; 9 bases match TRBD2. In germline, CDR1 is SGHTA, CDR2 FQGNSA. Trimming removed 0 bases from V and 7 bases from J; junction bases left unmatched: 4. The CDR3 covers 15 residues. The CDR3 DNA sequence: TGTGCCAGCAGCTTAGCCCCAGCGGGGGGCAACATTCAGTACTTC. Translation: CASSLAPAGGNIQYF.

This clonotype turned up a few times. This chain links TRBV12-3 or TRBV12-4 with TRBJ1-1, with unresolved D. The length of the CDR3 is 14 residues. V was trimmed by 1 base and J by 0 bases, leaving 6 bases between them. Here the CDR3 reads CASSLVPVNTEAFF. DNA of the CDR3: TGTGCCAGCAGTTTAGTTCCAGTGAACACTGAAGCTTTCTTT.

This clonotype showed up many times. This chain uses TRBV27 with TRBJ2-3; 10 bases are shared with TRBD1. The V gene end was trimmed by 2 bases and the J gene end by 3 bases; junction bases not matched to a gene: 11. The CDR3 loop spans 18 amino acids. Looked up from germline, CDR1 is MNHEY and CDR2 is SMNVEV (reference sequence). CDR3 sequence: CASSLDDRGLFKTDTQYF. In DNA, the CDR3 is TGTGCCAGCAGTTTAGATGACAGGGGGCTTTTCAAGACAGATACGCAGTATTTT.

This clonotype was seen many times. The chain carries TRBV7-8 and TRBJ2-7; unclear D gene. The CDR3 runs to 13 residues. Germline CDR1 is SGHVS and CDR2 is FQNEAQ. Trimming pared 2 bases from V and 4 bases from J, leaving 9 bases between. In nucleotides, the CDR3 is TGTGCCAGCAGCTTAATCCGCTATTACGAGCAGTACTTC. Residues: CASSLIRYYEQYF.

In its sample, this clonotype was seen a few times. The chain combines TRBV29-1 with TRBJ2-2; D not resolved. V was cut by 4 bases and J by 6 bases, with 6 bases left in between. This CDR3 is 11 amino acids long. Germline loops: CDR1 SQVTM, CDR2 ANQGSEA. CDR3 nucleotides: TGCAGCGTTGCGAATCCCGGGGAGCTGTTTTTT. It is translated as CSVANPGELFF.

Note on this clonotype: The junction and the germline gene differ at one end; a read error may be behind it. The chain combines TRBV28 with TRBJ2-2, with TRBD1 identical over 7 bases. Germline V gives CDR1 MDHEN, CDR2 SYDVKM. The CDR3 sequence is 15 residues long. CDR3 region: CASSVTGFNTGELFF. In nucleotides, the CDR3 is TGTGCCAGCAGTGTGACAGGGTTCAATACCGGGGAACTGTTTTTT.

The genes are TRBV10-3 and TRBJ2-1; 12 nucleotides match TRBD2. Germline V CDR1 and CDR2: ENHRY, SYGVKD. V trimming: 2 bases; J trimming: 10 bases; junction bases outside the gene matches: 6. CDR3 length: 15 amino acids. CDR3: CAISERLAGEREQFF. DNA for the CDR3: TGTGCCATCAGTGAGAGACTAGCGGGAGAGCGGGAGCAGTTCTTC.

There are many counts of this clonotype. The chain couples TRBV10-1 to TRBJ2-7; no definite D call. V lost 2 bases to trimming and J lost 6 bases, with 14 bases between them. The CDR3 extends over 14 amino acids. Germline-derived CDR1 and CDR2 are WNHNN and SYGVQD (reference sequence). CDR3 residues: CASSEVVSSGEQYF. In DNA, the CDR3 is TGCGCCAGCAGTGAGGTAGTCAGTTCGGGCGAGCAGTACTTC.

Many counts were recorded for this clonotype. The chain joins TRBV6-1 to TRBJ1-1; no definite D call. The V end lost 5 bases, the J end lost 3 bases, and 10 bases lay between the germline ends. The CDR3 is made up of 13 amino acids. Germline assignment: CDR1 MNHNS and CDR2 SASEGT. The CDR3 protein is CASSLVRDTEAFF. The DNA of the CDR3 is TGTGCCAGCAGTTTAGTGAGGGACACTGAAGCTTTCTTT.

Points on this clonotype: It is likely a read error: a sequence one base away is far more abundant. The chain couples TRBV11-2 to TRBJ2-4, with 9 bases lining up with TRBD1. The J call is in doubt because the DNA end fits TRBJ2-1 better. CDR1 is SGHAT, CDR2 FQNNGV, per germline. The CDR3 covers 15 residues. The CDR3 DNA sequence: TGTGCCAGCAGCTTAGACATCCGGGACAGGGACGCCCAGTTCTTC. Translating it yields CASSLDIRDRDAQFF.

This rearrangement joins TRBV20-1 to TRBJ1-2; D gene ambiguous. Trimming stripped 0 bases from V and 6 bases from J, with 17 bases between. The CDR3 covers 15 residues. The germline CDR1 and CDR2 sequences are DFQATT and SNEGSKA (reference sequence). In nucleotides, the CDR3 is TGCAGTGCTAGAGATCAAGGCGGCATTGTCCATGGCTACACCTTC. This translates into CSARDQGGIVHGYTF.

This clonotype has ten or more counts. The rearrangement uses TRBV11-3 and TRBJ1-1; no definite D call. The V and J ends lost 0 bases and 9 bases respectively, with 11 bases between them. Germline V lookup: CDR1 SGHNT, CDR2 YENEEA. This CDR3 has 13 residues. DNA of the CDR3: TGTGCCAGCAGCTTAGATCTGGGAGGGAAAGCTTTCTTT. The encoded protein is CASSLDLGGKAFF.

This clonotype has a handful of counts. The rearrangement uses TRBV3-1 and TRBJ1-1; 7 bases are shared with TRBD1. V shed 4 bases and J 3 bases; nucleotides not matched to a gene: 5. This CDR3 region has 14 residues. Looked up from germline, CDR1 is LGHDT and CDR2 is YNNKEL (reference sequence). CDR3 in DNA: TGTGCCAGCAGCCGAACAGGGGATTACACTGAAGCTTTCTTT. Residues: CASSRTGDYTEAFF.

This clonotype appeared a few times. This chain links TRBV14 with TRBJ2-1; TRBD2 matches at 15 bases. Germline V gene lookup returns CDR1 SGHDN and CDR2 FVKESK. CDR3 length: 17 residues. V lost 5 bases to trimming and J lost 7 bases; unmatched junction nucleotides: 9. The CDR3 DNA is TGTGCCAGCAGCGGACTAGCGGGAGGGAAGAGACAAAATGAGCAGTTCTTC. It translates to CASSGLAGGKRQNEQFF.

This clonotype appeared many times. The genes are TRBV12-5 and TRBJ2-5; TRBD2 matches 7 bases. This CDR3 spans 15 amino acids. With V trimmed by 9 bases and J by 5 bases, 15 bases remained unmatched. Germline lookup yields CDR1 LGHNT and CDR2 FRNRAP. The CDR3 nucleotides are TGTGCTAGCGGTCCCACGGGAGGAATCATGGAGACCCAGTACTTC. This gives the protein CASGPTGGIMETQYF. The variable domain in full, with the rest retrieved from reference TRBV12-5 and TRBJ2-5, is DARVTQTPRHKVTEMGQEVTMRCQPILGHNTVFWYRQTMMQGLELLAYFRNRAPLDDSGMPKDRFSAEMPDATLATLKIQPSEPRDSAVYFCASGPTGGIMETQYFGPGTRLLVL.

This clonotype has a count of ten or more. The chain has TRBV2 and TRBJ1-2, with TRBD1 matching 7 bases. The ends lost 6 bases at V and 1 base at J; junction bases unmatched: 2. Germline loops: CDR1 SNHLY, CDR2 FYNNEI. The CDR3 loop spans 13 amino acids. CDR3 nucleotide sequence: TGTGCCAGCAGCCGACAGGGTAACTATGGCTACACCTTC. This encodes CASSRQGNYGYTF.

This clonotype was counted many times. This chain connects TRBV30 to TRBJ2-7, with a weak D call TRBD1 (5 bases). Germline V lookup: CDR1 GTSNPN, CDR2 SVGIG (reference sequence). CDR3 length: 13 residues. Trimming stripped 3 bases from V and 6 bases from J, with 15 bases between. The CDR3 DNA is TGTGCCTGGAGCGGCAGGGTGTTGGGCGAGCAGTACTTC. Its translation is CAWSGRVLGEQYF.

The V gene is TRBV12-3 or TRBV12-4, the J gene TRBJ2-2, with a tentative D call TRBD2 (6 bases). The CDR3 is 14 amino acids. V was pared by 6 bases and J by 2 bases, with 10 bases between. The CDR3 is CASRGRTNTGELFF. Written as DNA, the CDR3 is TGTGCCAGCAGAGGGAGGACCAACACCGGGGAGCTGTTTTTT.

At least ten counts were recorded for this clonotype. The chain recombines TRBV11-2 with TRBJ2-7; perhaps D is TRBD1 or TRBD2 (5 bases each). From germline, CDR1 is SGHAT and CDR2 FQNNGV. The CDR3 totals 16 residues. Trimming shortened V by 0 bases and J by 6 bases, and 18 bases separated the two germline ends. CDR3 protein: CASSLDVGGRGAEQYF. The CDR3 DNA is TGTGCCAGCAGCTTAGATGTTGGGGGAAGAGGGGCCGAGCAGTACTTC.

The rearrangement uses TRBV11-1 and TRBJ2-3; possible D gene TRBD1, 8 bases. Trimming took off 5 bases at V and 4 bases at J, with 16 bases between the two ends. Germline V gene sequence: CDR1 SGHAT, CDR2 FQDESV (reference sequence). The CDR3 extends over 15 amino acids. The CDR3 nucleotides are TGTGCCAGCAGCGGAAGGACAGGGAGGGCAGATACGCAGTATTTT. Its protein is CASSGRTGRADTQYF.